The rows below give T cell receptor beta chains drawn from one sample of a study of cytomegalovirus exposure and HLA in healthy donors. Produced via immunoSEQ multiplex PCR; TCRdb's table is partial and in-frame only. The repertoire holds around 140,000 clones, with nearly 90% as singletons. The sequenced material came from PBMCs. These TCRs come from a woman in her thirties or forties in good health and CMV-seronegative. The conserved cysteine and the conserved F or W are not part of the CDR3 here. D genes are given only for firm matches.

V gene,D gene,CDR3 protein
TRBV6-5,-,ASSYGAEIYEQY
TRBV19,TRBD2,ASTAGAGGPRVGTQY
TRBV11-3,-,ASRQGGDYEQY
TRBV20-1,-,SARQTGELF
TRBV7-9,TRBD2,ASSPTPWLAGVARREQF
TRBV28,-,ASSLSRVNEQF
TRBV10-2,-,ASSEAAANQPQH
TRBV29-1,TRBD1,SGQGESGNTIY
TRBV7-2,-,ASREQPSYNEQF
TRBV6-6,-,ASSYSTSWAEAF
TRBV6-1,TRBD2,ASSPGGGQY
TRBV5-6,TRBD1,ASSYNRGKETQY
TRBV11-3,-,ASSLVSGRWTEAF
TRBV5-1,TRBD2,ASSLGLAGTTDTQY
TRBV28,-,ASSFFSLTDTQY
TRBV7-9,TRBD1,ASSLTGGNYGYT
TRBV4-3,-,ASSQDNGNQQF
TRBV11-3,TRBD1,ASSTELMDRGGYGYT
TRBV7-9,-,ASSLAAVGAQY
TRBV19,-,ASSRGNWTTNEQF
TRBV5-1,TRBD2,ASGAGTRSLPGANVLT
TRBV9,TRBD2,ASSVGGRWDTQY
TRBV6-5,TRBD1,ASSYRTGGFEQY
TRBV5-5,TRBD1,ASSLDRGDEQF
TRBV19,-,ASSWTTSNYGYT
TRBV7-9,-,ASSSGLPTYEQY
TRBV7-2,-,ASSFTQMGGTIY
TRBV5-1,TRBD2,ASKVTASGTYNEQF
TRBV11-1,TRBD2,ASSLTTSGAHNEQF
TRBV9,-,ASRAVRGTGELF
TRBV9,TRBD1,ASSVGDRVGTEAF
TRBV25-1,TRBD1,ASRGQATEAF
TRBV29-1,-,SVSQNTEAF
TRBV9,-,ASSVADTRNTEAF
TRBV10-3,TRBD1,AISEGQGMRLLF
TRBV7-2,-,ASSGRGGARLGEQY
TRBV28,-,ASSSTGIGTQY
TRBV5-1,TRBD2,ASRESGSGTGELF
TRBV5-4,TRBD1,ASERGTGVDTQY
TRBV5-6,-,ASSSGVNSYEQY